The rows below give T cell receptor beta chains drawn from one sample of a study of blood T cell repertoires in COVID-19. Repertoires were generated with immunoSEQ multiplex PCR, while TCRdb's copy carries only in-frame clones and drops some. Among approximately 330,000 clones, over 80% were seen once, and the ten largest hold 9.5% to 10%. The sequencing input was peripheral blood. The origin of the receptors is a man aged 25-40 years with COVID-19, enrolled during active disease. The CDR3 runs from the conserved cysteine through the conserved F or W. The D gene is left open where the match is weak. Some rows have no size entry. The others give once, few or many, or a class for an expanded clone.

CDR3 DNA: TGCGCCAGCAGCATAGGACTAGGGGCTAGCGGGGCCGAGACCCAGTACTTC; CDR3 protein: CASSIGLGASGAETQYF; D gene: TRBD2; clone size: few; V gene: TRBV5-1; J gene: TRBJ2-5
CDR3 DNA: TGTGCCAGCAGTTACGAGAGGCTGAAAAACATTCAGTACTTC; CDR3 protein: CASSYERLKNIQYF; D gene: .; clone size: .; V gene: TRBV6-5; J gene: TRBJ2-4
CDR3 DNA: TGTGCCAGTAGTATGCTGGCGGGACGGTACTCCTACGAGCAGTACTTC; CDR3 protein: CASSMLAGRYSYEQYF; D gene: .; clone size: .; V gene: TRBV19; J gene: TRBJ2-7
CDR3 DNA: TGTGCCAGCAGTCCGCGCAGGTCCGAGCAGTTCTTC; CDR3 protein: CASSPRRSEQFF; D gene: .; clone size: .; V gene: TRBV27; J gene: TRBJ2-1
CDR3 DNA: TGTGCCAGCAGCTTACGGGTCTTGGGCACTGAAGCTTTCTTT; CDR3 protein: CASSLRVLGTEAFF; D gene: .; clone size: .; V gene: TRBV7-2; J gene: TRBJ1-1
CDR3 DNA: TGTGCCAGCAGCCAAGGGACTGGCACAGATACGCAGTATTTT; CDR3 protein: CASSQGTGTDTQYF; D gene: .; clone size: once; V gene: TRBV5-4; J gene: TRBJ2-3
CDR3 DNA: TGTGCCAGCTGGCCTAAGGGGGCGAGCAATCAGCCCCAGCATTTT; CDR3 protein: CASWPKGASNQPQHF; D gene: TRBD1; clone size: many; V gene: TRBV28; J gene: TRBJ1-5
CDR3 DNA: TGTGCCAGTATAGGATACACAGGGATCAATCAGCCCCAGCATTTT; CDR3 protein: CASIGYTGINQPQHF; D gene: .; clone size: .; V gene: TRBV19; J gene: TRBJ1-5
CDR3 DNA: TGCAGTGCTAGAGTTCGCTACGAGCAGTACTTC; CDR3 protein: CSARVRYEQYF; D gene: .; clone size: .; V gene: TRBV20-1; J gene: TRBJ2-7
CDR3 DNA: TGCGCCAGCAGTTTCGAGGGACAGACGTCCGGGGAGCAGTTCTTC; CDR3 protein: CASSFEGQTSGEQFF; D gene: TRBD1; clone size: few; V gene: TRBV5-1; J gene: TRBJ2-1
CDR3 DNA: TGTGCCAGCAGTTACTCGTCAGGGGGCCTTGAGCAGTTCTTC; CDR3 protein: CASSYSSGGLEQFF; D gene: TRBD1; clone size: .; V gene: TRBV6-6; J gene: TRBJ2-1
CDR3 DNA: TGTGCCAGCAACCGCTTAGAGGCGGGAGGGTACAATGAGCAGTTCTTC; CDR3 protein: CASNRLEAGGYNEQFF; D gene: TRBD2; clone size: .; V gene: TRBV27; J gene: TRBJ2-1
CDR3 DNA: TGTGCCAGCAGTTACACTAGCGGGAGCTACAATGAGCAGTTCTTC; CDR3 protein: CASSYTSGSYNEQFF; D gene: TRBD2; clone size: many; V gene: TRBV6-5; J gene: TRBJ2-1
CDR3 DNA: TGTGCCAGCTCACCCCGACAGGGACTAGAATCACCCCTCCACTTT; CDR3 protein: CASSPRQGLESPLHF; D gene: TRBD1; clone size: .; V gene: TRBV18; J gene: TRBJ1-6
CDR3 DNA: TGTGCCAGCAGCTCACAGGGGGCGAGGAGCTATGGCTACACCTTC; CDR3 protein: CASSSQGARSYGYTF; D gene: TRBD1; clone size: .; V gene: TRBV7-2; J gene: TRBJ1-2
CDR3 DNA: TGTGCCAGCAGTTCGACAGGGGTCTCCACCGGGGAGCTGTTTTTT; CDR3 protein: CASSSTGVSTGELFF; D gene: TRBD1; clone size: .; V gene: TRBV27; J gene: TRBJ2-2
CDR3 DNA: TGTGCCAGTAGTATGGGGACATCGGCTTTCTTT; CDR3 protein: CASSMGTSAFF; D gene: .; clone size: .; V gene: TRBV19; J gene: TRBJ1-1
CDR3 DNA: TGCGCCAGCAGCTTGAATAGCGGGATTGGCAATGAGCAGTTCTTC; CDR3 protein: CASSLNSGIGNEQFF; D gene: TRBD2; clone size: .; V gene: TRBV5-1; J gene: TRBJ2-1
CDR3 DNA: TGTGCCAGCAGCCCCCCCGGACAAACTTCACCCCTCCACTTT; CDR3 protein: CASSPPGQTSPLHF; D gene: .; clone size: few; V gene: TRBV6-2/TRBV6-3; J gene: TRBJ1-6
CDR3 DNA: TGTGCCAGCAGCTTAACCGGGACTAACACAGATACGCAGTATTTT; CDR3 protein: CASSLTGTNTDTQYF; D gene: TRBD2; clone size: .; V gene: TRBV7-2; J gene: TRBJ2-3
CDR3 DNA: TGCGCCAGCAGCGGGGGCGGGTTCAGCACAGATACGCAGTATTTT; CDR3 protein: CASSGGGFSTDTQYF; D gene: .; clone size: .; V gene: TRBV5-1; J gene: TRBJ2-3
CDR3 DNA: TGTGCCAGCAGTGGGCTAGCTGGCGAGCAGTACTTC; CDR3 protein: CASSGLAGEQYF; D gene: .; clone size: .; V gene: TRBV27; J gene: TRBJ2-7
CDR3 DNA: TGTGCCATCAGTGAGGCGGCAGGGGCCTCTTCTAACTATGGCTACACCTTC; CDR3 protein: CAISEAAGASSNYGYTF; D gene: .; clone size: .; V gene: TRBV10-3; J gene: TRBJ1-2
CDR3 DNA: TGTGCCAGCAGGTTAAATGCAGGGGCTGATGGCTACACCTTC; CDR3 protein: CASRLNAGADGYTF; D gene: .; clone size: .; V gene: TRBV7-3; J gene: TRBJ1-2
CDR3 DNA: TGCGCCAGCAGTCAAGGGGTTGACAGGCACATTATGAACACTGAAGCTTTCTTT; CDR3 protein: CASSQGVDRHIMNTEAFF; D gene: .; clone size: .; V gene: TRBV5-1; J gene: TRBJ1-1
CDR3 DNA: TGTGCCAGCAGCTTGGTTGGTAGCGGGAGCTACGAGCAGTACTTC; CDR3 protein: CASSLVGSGSYEQYF; D gene: TRBD2; clone size: .; V gene: TRBV5-6; J gene: TRBJ2-7
CDR3 DNA: TGTGCCAGCAGCTCCCCCAGACAAGAGACCCAGTACTTC; CDR3 protein: CASSSPRQETQYF; D gene: .; clone size: .; V gene: TRBV5-4; J gene: TRBJ2-5
CDR3 DNA: TGTGCCTGGAGTGGACAGGGGGATACAGTATCGCAGTATTTT; CDR3 protein: CAWSGQGDTVSQYF; D gene: TRBD1; clone size: once; V gene: TRBV30; J gene: TRBJ2-3